Each of the 23 T cell receptor beta chains below was sequenced from the same sample in a study of T cell responses to AZD1222 COVID-19 vaccine. TCRdb's table, derived via immunoSEQ multiplex PCR, lists solely in-frame clones and lacks some. The sample yields under 100,000 clones, approximately 85% seen once. The sequencing here drew on peripheral blood, taken 28 days after the second AZD1222 dose. The receptor set was obtained from an adult who received the AZD1222 COVID-19 vaccine.

The rearrangement uses TRBV11-3 and TRBJ2-7; D is unresolved. The CDR3 consists of 11 residues. Germline V lookup: CDR1 SGHNT, CDR2 YENEEA. V was pared by 6 bases and J by 3 bases, with 6 bases between. The CDR3 coding sequence is TGTGCCAGCAGTCAAAGCTACGAGCAGTACTTC. It is translated as CASSQSYEQYF.

This sequence joins TRBV9 and TRBJ1-1, with D uncertain. V gave up 0 bases and J gave up 3 bases, with 6 bases separating them. Germline loops: CDR1 SGDLS, CDR2 YYNGEE. This CDR3 comprises 13 residues. CDR3 in amino acids: CASSVDGYTEAFF. The CDR3 region has the DNA TGTGCCAGCAGCGTAGACGGCTACACTGAAGCTTTCTTT.

The J gene is TRBJ2-5, the V gene TRBV4-3, with TRBD2 matching 7 bases. Germline V CDR1 and CDR2: LGHNA, YSLEER. V trimming: 0 bases; J trimming: 4 bases; junction bases outside the gene matches: 8. The CDR3 totals 16 residues. Here the CDR3 reads CASSQDQGWGGETQYF. Here the CDR3 DNA reads TGCGCCAGCAGCCAAGATCAGGGATGGGGGGGAGAGACCCAGTACTTC.

The chain uses TRBV15 and TRBJ1-3, with 10 bases aligning to TRBD1. The CDR3 extends over 15 amino acids. The J segment lost 4 bases and the V segment lost 6 bases, leaving 6 bases of the junction unmatched. From germline, CDR1 is LNHNV and CDR2 YYDKDF (reference sequence). The CDR3: CATRPGTGAGNTIYF. In DNA form, the CDR3 reads TGTGCCACCAGACCAGGGACAGGGGCAGGAAACACCATATATTTT.

The genes are TRBV28 and TRBJ1-2; D is unresolved. This CDR3 comprises 11 residues. V was shortened by 4 bases and J by 7 bases, with 7 bases between the two germline ends. CDR1 is MDHEN, CDR2 SYDVKM, per germline. In DNA, the CDR3 is TGTGCCAGCAGTTCCGGGTCTGGCTACACCTTC. Its protein is CASSSGSGYTF.

V is TRBV5-1 and J is TRBJ1-2; tentative D call: TRBD1 (6 bases). The CDR3 is made up of 14 amino acids. Germline CDR1 is SGHRS and CDR2 is YFSETQ. Trimming left V 1 base short and J 5 bases short, with 12 bases between. In DNA form, the CDR3 reads TGCGCCAGCAGCTTGTCAGGGGAGAAGTATGGCTACACCTTC. This sequence encodes CASSLSGEKYGYTF. Together with reference TRBV5-1 and TRBJ1-2, the CDR3 gives the full variable domain: KAGVTQTPRYLIKTRGQQVTLSCSPISGHRSVSWYQQTPGQGLQFLFEYFSETQRNKGNFPGRFSGRQFSNSRSEMNVSTLELGDSALYLCASSLSGEKYGYTFGSGTRLTVV.

In this sample, this clone turned up once. This chain joins TRBV9 and TRBJ1-3, with a possible D match to TRBD1 (6 bases). The V gene lost 4 bases and the J gene lost 4 bases, with 12 bases spanning the gap. Germline loops: CDR1 SGDLS, CDR2 YYNGEE. The CDR3 is made up of 14 amino acids. In nucleotides, the CDR3 is TGTGCCAGCAGCCTAACAGGGTTCGGAAACACCATATATTTT. Protein: CASSLTGFGNTIYF.

This chain joins TRBV19 and TRBJ2-2; D call uncertain. The germline V and J ends were trimmed by 3 bases and 7 bases, with 3 bases remaining between them. The germline V gene encodes CDR1 LNHDA and CDR2 SQIVND (reference sequence). CDR3 size: 11 residues. Here the CDR3 reads CASSMVGELFF. Here the CDR3 DNA reads TGTGCCAGTAGTATGGTCGGGGAGCTGTTTTTT.

DNA of the CDR3: TGTGCCAGCAGCTTAGAAGGGGCGGGTACTGAAGCTTTCTTT. Translated, it gives CASSLEGAGTEAFF. The V and J genes are TRBV7-2 and TRBJ1-1; tentatively, D is TRBD1 (5 bases). CDR3 length: 14 residues. Trimming pared 1 base from V and 5 bases from J, leaving 11 bases between. Germline CDR1 SGHTA, CDR2 FQGNSA.

The CDR3, as DNA: TGTGCCAGCAGGCCCGGGACTAGCGGGACCGGGGAGCTGTTTTTT. Protein sequence: CASRPGTSGTGELFF. The chain carries TRBV11-1 and TRBJ2-2, with 12 positions matching TRBD2. V trimming: 6 bases; J trimming: 5 bases; junction bases outside the gene matches: 4. CDR1 is SGHAT, CDR2 FQDESV, per germline (reference sequence). This CDR3 has 15 amino acids. The whole variable domain, filled in from reference TRBV11-1 and TRBJ2-2, reads EAEVAQSPRYKITEKSQAVAFWCDPISGHATLYWYRQILGQGPELLVQFQDESVVDDSQLPKDRFSAERLKGVDSTLKIQPAELGDSAMYLCASRPGTSGTGELFFGEGSRLTVL.

Only one count was recorded for this clone. The chain uses TRBV30 and TRBJ1-5, with 8 bases lining up with TRBD1. This CDR3 has 14 amino acids. With V trimmed by 1 base and J by 3 bases, 2 bases remained unmatched. Germline V gene data show CDR1 as GTSNPN and CDR2 as SVGIG (reference sequence). The CDR3 nucleotides read TGTGCCTGGAGTGGGACAGGGTTCAATCAGCCCCAGCATTTT. Its translation is CAWSGTGFNQPQHF.

In its sample, this clone ranks as medium-sized (0.01 to 0.1%). V is TRBV7-9 and J is TRBJ2-7, with 7 bases lining up with TRBD2. V gave up 1 base and J gave up 2 bases; unmatched junction bases: 8. Germline CDR1 is SEHNR and CDR2 is FQNEAQ (reference sequence). The CDR3 is made up of 16 amino acids. The CDR3 sequence is CASSLEGGRKPYEQYF. The DNA of the CDR3 is TGTGCCAGCAGCTTAGAAGGCGGGAGAAAACCCTACGAGCAGTACTTC. Complete variable domain (other parts from reference TRBV7-9 and TRBJ2-7): DTGVSQNPRHKITKRGQNVTFRCDPISEHNRLYWYRQTLGQGPEFLTYFQNEAQLEKSRLLSDRFSAERPKGSFSTLEIQRTEQGDSAMYLCASSLEGGRKPYEQYFGPGTRLTVT.

J is TRBJ2-7 and V is TRBV2, with D possibly matching TRBD1 (6 bases). With 6 bases removed from V and 0 bases from J, the gap between germline ends came to 15 bases. From germline, CDR1 is SNHLY and CDR2 FYNNEI. The CDR3 is 15 amino acids. CDR3 amino acids: CASREQTGSSYEQYF. CDR3 DNA: TGTGCCAGCAGGGAACAGACAGGCAGCTCCTACGAGCAGTACTTC.

In its sample, this clone was seen a few times. The chain uses TRBV5-5 and TRBJ2-6; 9 nucleotides align to TRBD1. V lost 2 bases and J lost 2; bases outside the gene matches: 5. This CDR3 comprises 17 residues. Per germline, CDR1 SGHKS and CDR2 YYEKEE (reference sequence). CDR3 nucleotides: TGTGCCAGCAGCTTCCCGGGACAGGGAACTGGGGCCAACGTCCTGACTTTC. This translates into CASSFPGQGTGANVLTF.

Written as DNA, the CDR3 is TGTGCCAGCAGCTTGCGTAATAGGATGCGCACAGATACGCAGTATTTT. Translating gives CASSLRNRMRTDTQYF. The gene calls are TRBV5-8 and TRBJ2-3, with D uncertain. The CDR3 loop spans 16 amino acids. V dropped 1 base and J dropped 1 base, with 13 bases sitting between them. Germline V gene lookup returns CDR1 SGHTS and CDR2 YDEGEE.

The rearrangement uses TRBV5-6 and TRBJ2-2, with a tentative D call TRBD2 (5 bases). Trimming pared 4 bases from V and 6 bases from J, leaving 13 bases between. CDR1 SGHDT and CDR2 YYEEEE come from the germline V gene. The CDR3 length is 14 residues. CDR3 sequence reads: CASSPGWEPGELFF. The CDR3 DNA follows: TGTGCCAGCAGCCCTGGATGGGAGCCCGGGGAGCTGTTTTTT.

V is TRBV6-1 and J is TRBJ1-5, with D hard to call. The CDR3 is 16 amino acids. CDR1 is MNHNS, CDR2 SASEGT, per germline. Trimming left V 1 base short and J 2 bases short, with 12 bases between. The CDR3 sequence: CASSEEISRGNQPQHF. The CDR3 DNA reads TGTGCCAGCAGTGAAGAGATTTCGCGGGGCAATCAGCCCCAGCATTTT.

CDR3 in amino acids: CASRAGQRSGNTIYF. The CDR3, as DNA: TGTGCCAGCAGGGCGGGACAGCGCTCTGGAAACACCATATATTTT. The chain recombines TRBV6-5 with TRBJ1-3, with 7 nucleotides matching TRBD1. The germline CDR1 and CDR2 sequences are MNHEY and SVGAGI. V lost 6 bases and J lost 0; bases outside the gene matches: 5. CDR3 length: 15 amino acids.

The rearrangement joins TRBV21-1 to TRBJ2-3; the table's TRBD1 call for D was not verified on the DNA. TRBV21-1 is tagged as a pseudogene. This CDR3 has 17 amino acids. The CDR3 sequence: CASSMSGQLGDTDTQYF. CDR3 sequence (DNA): TGTGCCAGCAGCATGTCGGGACAGCTGGGGGACACAGATACGCAGTATTTT.

This chain joins TRBV28 and TRBJ2-1, with 11 bases aligning to TRBD2. Germline V CDR1 and CDR2: MDHEN, SYDVKM. V shed 0 bases, J shed 3 bases, and the junction held 1 base outside the gene matches. This CDR3 region has 16 residues. The DNA for the CDR3 is TGTGCCAGCAGTTTATGGACTAGCGGGAACTACAATGAGCAGTTCTTC. The encoded protein is CASSLWTSGNYNEQFF.

The rearrangement joins TRBV5-1 to TRBJ2-5, with unresolved D. Trimming shortened V by 4 bases and J by 1 base, and 11 bases separated the two germline ends. The CDR3 consists of 14 residues. In germline, CDR1 is SGHRS, CDR2 YFSETQ. This CDR3 is CASSIHNSQETQYF. DNA of the CDR3: TGCGCCAGCAGCATACACAATAGCCAAGAGACCCAGTACTTC.

CDR3 amino acids: CASTRTANTEAFF. The DNA of the CDR3 is TGTGCCAGCACCCGGACGGCGAACACTGAAGCTTTCTTT. The gene calls are TRBV28 and TRBJ1-1; no clear D. V lost 7 bases to trimming and J lost 1 base, with 10 bases between them. Germline assignment: CDR1 MDHEN and CDR2 SYDVKM. The CDR3 is 13 residues long.

The CDR3 reads CSVNSAYEQYF. For the CDR3, the DNA is TGCAGCGTTAATTCCGCCTACGAGCAGTACTTC. The V and J genes are TRBV29-1 and TRBJ2-7; no reliable D call. Trimming stripped 5 bases from V and 2 bases from J, with 7 bases between. Germline V gene lookup returns CDR1 SQVTM and CDR2 ANQGSEA. The CDR3 spans 11 residues.